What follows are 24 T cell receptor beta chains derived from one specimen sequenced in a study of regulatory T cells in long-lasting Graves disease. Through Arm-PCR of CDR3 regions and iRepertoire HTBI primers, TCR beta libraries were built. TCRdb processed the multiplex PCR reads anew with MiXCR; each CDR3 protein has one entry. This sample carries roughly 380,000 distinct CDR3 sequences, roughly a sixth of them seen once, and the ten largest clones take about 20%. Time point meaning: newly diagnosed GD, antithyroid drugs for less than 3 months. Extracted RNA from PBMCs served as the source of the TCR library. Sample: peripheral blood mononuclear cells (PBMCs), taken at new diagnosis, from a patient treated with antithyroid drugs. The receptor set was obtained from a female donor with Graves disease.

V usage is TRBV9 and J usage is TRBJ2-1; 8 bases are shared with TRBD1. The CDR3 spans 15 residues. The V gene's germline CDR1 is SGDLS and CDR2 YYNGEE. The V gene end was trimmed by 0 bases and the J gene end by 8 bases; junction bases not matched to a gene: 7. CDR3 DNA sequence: TGTGCCAGCAGCGTAGACGGACAGGGAATCGATGAGCAGTTCTTC. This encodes CASSVDGQGIDEQFF.

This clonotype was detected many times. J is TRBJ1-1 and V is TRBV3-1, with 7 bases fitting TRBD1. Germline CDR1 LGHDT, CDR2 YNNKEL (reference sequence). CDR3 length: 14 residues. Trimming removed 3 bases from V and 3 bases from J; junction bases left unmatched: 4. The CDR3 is CASSQHDRDTEAFF. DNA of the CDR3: TGTGCCAGCAGCCAGCACGACAGGGACACTGAAGCTTTCTTT.

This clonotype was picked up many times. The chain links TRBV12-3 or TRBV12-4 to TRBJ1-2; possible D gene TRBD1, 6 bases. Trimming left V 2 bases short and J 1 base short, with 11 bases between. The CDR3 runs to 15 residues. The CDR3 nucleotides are TGTGCCAGCAGTTTAAGGACAGATTTTAACTATGGCTACACCTTC. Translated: CASSLRTDFNYGYTF.

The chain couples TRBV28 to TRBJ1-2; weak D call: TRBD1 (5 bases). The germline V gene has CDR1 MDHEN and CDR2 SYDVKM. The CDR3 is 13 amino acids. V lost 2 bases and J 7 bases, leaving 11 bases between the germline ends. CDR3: CASSLGPTAGYTF. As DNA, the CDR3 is TGTGCCAGCAGTTTAGGCCCGACAGCTGGCTACACCTTC.

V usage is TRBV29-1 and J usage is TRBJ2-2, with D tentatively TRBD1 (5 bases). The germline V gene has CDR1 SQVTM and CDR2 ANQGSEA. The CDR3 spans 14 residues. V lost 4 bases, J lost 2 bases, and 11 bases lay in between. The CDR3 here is CSVAGAINTGELFF. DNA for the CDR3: TGCAGCGTTGCTGGGGCGATAAACACCGGGGAGCTGTTTTTT.

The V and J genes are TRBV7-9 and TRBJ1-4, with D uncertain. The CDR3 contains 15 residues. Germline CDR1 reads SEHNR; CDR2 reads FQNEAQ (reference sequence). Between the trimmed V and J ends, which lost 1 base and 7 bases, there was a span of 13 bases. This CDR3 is CASSLVGDFVEKLFF. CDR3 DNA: TGTGCCAGCAGCTTAGTCGGGGATTTCGTTGAAAAACTGTTTTTT.

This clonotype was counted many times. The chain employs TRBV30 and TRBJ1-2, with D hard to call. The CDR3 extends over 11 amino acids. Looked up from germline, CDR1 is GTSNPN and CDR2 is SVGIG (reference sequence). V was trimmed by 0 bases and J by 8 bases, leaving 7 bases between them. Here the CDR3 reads CAWSVSGGYTF. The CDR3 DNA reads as TGTGCCTGGAGTGTATCGGGAGGCTACACCTTC.

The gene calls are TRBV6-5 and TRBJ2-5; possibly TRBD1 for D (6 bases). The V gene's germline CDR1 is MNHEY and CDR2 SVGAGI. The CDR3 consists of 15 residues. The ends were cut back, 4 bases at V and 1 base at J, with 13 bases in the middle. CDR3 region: CASSSTQGVQETQYF. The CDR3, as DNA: TGTGCCAGCAGTTCAACACAGGGTGTCCAAGAGACCCAGTACTTC.

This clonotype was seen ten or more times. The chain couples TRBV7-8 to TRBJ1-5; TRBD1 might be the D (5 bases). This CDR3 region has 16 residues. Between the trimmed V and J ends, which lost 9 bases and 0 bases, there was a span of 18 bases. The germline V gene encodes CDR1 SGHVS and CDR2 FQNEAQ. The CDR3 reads CASTGGTEYSNQPQHF. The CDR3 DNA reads TGTGCCAGTACCGGAGGGACGGAATATAGCAATCAGCCCCAGCATTTT.

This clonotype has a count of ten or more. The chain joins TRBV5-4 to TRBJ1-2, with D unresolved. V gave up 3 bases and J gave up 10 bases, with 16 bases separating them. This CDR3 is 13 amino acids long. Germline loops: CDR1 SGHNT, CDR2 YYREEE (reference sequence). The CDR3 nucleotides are TGTGCCAGCAGCTCGACTCCAGGCCGAGACTACACCTTC. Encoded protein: CASSSTPGRDYTF.

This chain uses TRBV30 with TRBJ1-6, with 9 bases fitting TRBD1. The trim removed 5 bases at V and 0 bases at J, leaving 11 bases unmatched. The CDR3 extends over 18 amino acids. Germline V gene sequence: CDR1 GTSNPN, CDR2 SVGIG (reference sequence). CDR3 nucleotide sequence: TGTGCCTGGTCACAGACAGGGGGTAAAACCTCCTATAATTCACCCCTCCACTTT. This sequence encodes CAWSQTGGKTSYNSPLHF.

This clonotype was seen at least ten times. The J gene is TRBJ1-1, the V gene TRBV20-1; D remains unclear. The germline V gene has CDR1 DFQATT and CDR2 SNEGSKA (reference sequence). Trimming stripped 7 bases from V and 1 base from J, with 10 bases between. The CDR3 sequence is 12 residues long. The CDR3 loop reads CSVPKGNTEAFF. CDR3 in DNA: TGCAGTGTCCCCAAGGGGAACACTGAAGCTTTCTTT.

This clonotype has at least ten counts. Written as DNA, the CDR3 is TGTGCCAGCAGCTCACCCCACAGGTTTCTTTGGGATACGCAGTATTTT. Translation gives CASSSPHRFLWDTQYF. The chain carries TRBV28 and TRBJ2-3; TRBD1 might be the D (5 bases). Germline V gene data show CDR1 as MDHEN and CDR2 as SYDVKM. The CDR3 extends over 16 amino acids. Trimming cost V 6 bases and J 6 bases, with 22 bases left between them.

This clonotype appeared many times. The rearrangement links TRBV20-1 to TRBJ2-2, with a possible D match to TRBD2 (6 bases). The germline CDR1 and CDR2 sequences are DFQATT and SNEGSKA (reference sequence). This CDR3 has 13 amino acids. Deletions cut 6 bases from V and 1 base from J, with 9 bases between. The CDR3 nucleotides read TGCAGTGCCCTGGGGGGGAACACCGGGGAGCTGTTTTTT. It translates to CSALGGNTGELFF.

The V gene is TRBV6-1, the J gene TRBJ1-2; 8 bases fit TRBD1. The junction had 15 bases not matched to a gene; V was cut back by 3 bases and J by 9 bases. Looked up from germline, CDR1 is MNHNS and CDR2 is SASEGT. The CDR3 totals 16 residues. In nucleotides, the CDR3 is TGTGCCAGCAGTGACCACGACCGCAGGACAGGGAGAAGCTACACCTTC. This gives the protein CASSDHDRRTGRSYTF.

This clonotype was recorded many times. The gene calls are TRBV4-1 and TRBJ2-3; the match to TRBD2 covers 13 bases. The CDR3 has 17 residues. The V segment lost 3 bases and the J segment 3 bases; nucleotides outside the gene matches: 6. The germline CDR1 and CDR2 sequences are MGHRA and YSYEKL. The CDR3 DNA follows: TGCGCCAGCAGCCAGCGACTAGCGGGAGGTGATACAGATACGCAGTATTTT. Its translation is CASSQRLAGGDTDTQYF.

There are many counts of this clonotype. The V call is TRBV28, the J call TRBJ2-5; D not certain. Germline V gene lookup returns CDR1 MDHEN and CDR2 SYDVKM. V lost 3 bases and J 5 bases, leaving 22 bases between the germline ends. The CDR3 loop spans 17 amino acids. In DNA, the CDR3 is TGTGCCAGCAGTTTTAGTTTTTGGCAGTCGGACGGGGAGACCCAGTACTTC. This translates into CASSFSFWQSDGETQYF. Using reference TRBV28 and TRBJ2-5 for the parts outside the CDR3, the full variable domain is DVKVTQSSRYLVKRTGEKVFLECVQDMDHENMFWYRQDPGLGLRLIYFSYDVKMKEKGDIPEGYSVSREKKERFSLILESASTNQTSMYLCASSFSFWQSDGETQYFGPGTRLLVL.

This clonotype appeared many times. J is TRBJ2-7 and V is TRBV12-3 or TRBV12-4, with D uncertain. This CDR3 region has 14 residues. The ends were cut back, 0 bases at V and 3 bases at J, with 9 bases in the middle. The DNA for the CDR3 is TGTGCCAGCAGTTTAGCGGGCCGAGGCTACGAGCAGTACTTC. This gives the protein CASSLAGRGYEQYF.

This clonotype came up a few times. The CDR3 DNA is TGCAGCGTGGGGGCATGGGGACTTGAAGCTTTCTTT. Translated: CSVGAWGLEAFF. The gene calls are TRBV29-1 and TRBJ1-1; weak D call: TRBD1 (6 bases). Trimming left V 6 bases short and J 7 bases short, with 15 bases between. Germline V lookup: CDR1 SQVTM, CDR2 ANQGSEA. There are 12 residues in the CDR3.

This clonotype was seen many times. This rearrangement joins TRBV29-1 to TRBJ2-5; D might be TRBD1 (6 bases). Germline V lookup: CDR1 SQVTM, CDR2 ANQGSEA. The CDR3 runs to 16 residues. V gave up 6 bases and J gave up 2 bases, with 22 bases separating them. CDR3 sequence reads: CSVLQGLTSAQETQYF. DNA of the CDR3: TGCAGCGTGTTACAGGGCTTGACCTCGGCACAAGAGACCCAGTACTTC. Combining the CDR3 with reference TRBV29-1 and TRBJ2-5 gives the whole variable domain SAVISQKPSRDICQRGTSLTIQCQVDSQVTMMFWYRQQPGQSLTLIATANQGSEATYESGFVIDKFPISRPNLTFSTLTVSNMSPEDSSIYLCSVLQGLTSAQETQYFGPGTRLLVL.

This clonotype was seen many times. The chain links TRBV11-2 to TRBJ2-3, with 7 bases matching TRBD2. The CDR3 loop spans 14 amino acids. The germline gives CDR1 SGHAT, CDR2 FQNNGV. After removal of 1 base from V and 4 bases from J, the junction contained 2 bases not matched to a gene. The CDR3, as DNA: TGTGCCAGCAGCTTAGGACGGGGGGCAGATACGCAGTATTTT. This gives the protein CASSLGRGADTQYF.

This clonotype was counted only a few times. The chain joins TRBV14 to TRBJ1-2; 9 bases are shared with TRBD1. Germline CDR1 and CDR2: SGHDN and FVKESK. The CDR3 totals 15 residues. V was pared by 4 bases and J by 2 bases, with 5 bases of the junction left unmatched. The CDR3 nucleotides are TGTGCCAGCAGCCGCCTCGGACAGGGGAACTATGGCTACACCTTC. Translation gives CASSRLGQGNYGYTF. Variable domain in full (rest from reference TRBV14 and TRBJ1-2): EAGVTQFPSHSVIEKGQTVTLRCDPISGHDNLYWYRRVMGKEIKFLLHFVKESKQDESGMPNNRFLAERTGGTYSTLKVQPAELEDSGVYFCASSRLGQGNYGYTFGSGTRLTVV.

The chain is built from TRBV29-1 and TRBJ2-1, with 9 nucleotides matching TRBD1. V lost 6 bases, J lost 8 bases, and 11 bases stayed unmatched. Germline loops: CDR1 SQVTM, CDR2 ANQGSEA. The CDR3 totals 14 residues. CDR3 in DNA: TGCAGCGTGTCCGGCGGGACAGGGATCCATGAGCAGTTCTTC. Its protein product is CSVSGGTGIHEQFF.

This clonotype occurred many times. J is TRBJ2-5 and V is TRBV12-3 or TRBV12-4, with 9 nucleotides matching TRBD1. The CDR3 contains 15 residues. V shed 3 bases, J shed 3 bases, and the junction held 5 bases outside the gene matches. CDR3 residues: CASSLARQGEETQYF. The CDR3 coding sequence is TGTGCCAGCAGTTTGGCGAGACAGGGGGAAGAGACCCAGTACTTC.